This T cell receptor beta chain stems from a study of shared clonotypes between healthy human individuals. Overall study results and limits: The sole specimen, blood, was sampled, and tissue repertoires likely differ.

CDR3 length: 15 residues. The V gene's germline CDR1 is SEHNR and CDR2 FQNEAQ (reference sequence). Deletions cut 4 bases from V and 2 bases from J, with 14 bases between. Here immunoSEQ multiplex PCR was the method, and the copy in TCRdb shows in-frame clones only, minus some. Of around 320,000 clones detected, 80% to 90% appear once; the ten largest clones hold 15% to 20%. As regards this clone: No antigen is known for it.

Sequencing was carried out using memory CD8+ T cells sorted from blood. Sample subset: CD45RO+ cells pooled with CCR7-negative TemRA cells. The receptor was derived from a man in his late teens or twenties in good health. The chain is built from TRBV7-9 and TRBJ2-5; D ambiguous. The CDR3 nucleotides are TGTGCCAGCAGCTCCTTGCGTGGGAAACAAGAGACCCAGTACTTC. It yields the protein CASSSLRGKQETQYF. The variable domain in full, completed from reference TRBV7-9 and TRBJ2-5, reads DTGVSQNPRHKITKRGQNVTFRCDPISEHNRLYWYRQTLGQGPEFLTYFQNEAQLEKSRLLSDRFSAERPKGSFSTLEIQRTEQGDSAMYLCASSSLRGKQETQYFGPGTRLLVL.